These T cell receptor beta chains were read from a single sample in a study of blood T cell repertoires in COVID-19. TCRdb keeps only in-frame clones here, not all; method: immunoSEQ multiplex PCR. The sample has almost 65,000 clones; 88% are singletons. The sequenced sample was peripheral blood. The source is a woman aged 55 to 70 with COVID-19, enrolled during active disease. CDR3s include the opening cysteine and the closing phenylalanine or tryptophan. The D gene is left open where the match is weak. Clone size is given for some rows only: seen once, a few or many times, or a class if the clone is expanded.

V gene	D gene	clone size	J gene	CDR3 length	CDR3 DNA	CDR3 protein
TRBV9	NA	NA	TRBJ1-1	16	TGTGCCAGCAGCCCCGGCGTCGCGGGGTTGAACACTGAAGCTTTCTTT	CASSPGVAGLNTEAFF
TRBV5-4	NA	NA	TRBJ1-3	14	TGTGCCAGCAGCGCCGCGAGCTCTGGAAACACCATATATTTT	CASSAASSGNTIYF
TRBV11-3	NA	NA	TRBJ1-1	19	TGTGCCAGCAGCTTAGAATTCCCAGCAGGGCGGCTCATGAACACTGAAGCTTTCTTT	CASSLEFPAGRLMNTEAFF
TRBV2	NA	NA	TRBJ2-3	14	TGTGCCAGCAGTGATTACTCGGGGGCAGATACGCAGTATTTT	CASSDYSGADTQYF
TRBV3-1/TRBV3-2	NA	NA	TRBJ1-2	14	TGTGCCAGCAGCCCGAGTCGGGGGGTCTATGGCTACACCTTC	CASSPSRGVYGYTF
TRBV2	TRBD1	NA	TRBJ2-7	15	TGTGCCAGCAGCTTAGGACAGGGGGTGTCCTACGAGCAGTACTTC	CASSLGQGVSYEQYF
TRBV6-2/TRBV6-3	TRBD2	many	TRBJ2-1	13	TGTGCCAGCAGTTACCGGGGGAGGGGTGAGCAGTTCTTC	CASSYRGRGEQFF
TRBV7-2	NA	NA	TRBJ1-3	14	TGTGCCAGCAACCTACGGTCCCCTGGAAACACCATATATTTT	CASNLRSPGNTIYF
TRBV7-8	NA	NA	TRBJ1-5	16	TGTGCCAGCAGCTCTAAACCTCATGAGGGCAATCAGCCCCAGCATTTT	CASSSKPHEGNQPQHF
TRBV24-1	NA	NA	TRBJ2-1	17	TGTGCCACCAGTGATTCCCCAGGGGCTAGCGGTAACAATGAGCAGTTCTTC	CATSDSPGASGNNEQFF
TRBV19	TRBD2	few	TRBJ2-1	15	TGTGCCAGTAGTAGGGCTAGCGGGCCCTACAATGAGCAGTTCTTC	CASSRASGPYNEQFF
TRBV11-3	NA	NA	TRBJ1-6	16	TGTGCCAGCAGCCTACGGCGGACAGCGTATAATTCACCCCTCCACTTT	CASSLRRTAYNSPLHF
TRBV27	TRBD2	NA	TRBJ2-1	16	TGTGCCAGCAGTCCGGGACTAGCGCTATCCTACAATGAGCAGTTCTTC	CASSPGLALSYNEQFF
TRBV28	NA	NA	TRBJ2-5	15	TGTGCCAGCAGTTCGGGGGGCTGGGGGCAAGAGACCCAGTACTTC	CASSSGGWGQETQYF
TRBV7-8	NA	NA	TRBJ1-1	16	TGTGCCAGCAGCTTCGTCGCGGGGAATATGAACACTGAAGCTTTCTTT	CASSFVAGNMNTEAFF
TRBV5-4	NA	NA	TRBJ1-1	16	TGTGCCAGCAGCTTGGGGGCCCAGATCATGAACACTGAAGCTTTCTTT	CASSLGAQIMNTEAFF
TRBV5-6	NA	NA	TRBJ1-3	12	TGTGCCAGCAGCTTGCCGGTAAACACCATATATTTT	CASSLPVNTIYF
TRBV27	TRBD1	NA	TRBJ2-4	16	TGTGCCAGCAGTTCACAGGGGGCCGGGACCAAAAACATTCAGTACTTC	CASSSQGAGTKNIQYF
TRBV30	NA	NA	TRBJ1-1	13	TGTGCCTGGTTCAATTCACGGGGCACTGAAGCTTTCTTT	CAWFNSRGTEAFF
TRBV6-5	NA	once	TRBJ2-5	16	TGTGCCAGCAGTTACTATGGACGGGGGGCTCGAGAGACCCAGTACTTC	CASSYYGRGARETQYF
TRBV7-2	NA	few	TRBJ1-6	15	TGTGCCAGCAGCTTAGAAGGGTGGGGGGGTTCACCCCTCCACTTT	CASSLEGWGGSPLHF
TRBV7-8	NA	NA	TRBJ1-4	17	TGTGCCAGCAGCTTAGTGAGACCGGGACTGCTCAATGAAAAACTGTTTTTT	CASSLVRPGLLNEKLFF